These 2 T cell receptor beta chains came from one sample sequenced in a study of T cell repertoires in cytomegalovirus infection (dated by TCRdb to about 2019). The data were produced on an Illumina HiSeq 1500. The raw public data were reprocessed by TCRdb itself: fastp quality trimming at Q25, MiXCR clonotype calling, in-frame beta chains only. Each record represents a unique CDR3 protein, reported with the most common genes and DNA among its rows. The sample table holds 200,000 or so distinct CDR3 sequences, of which roughly 27% were seen once. Approximately 31% of the sample lies in the top ten. The sample taken for sequencing was PBMCs. The receptors derive from a human donor in good health (CMV status not recorded). Some clones in this sample may be carry-over from other donors' samples.

In its sample, this clonotype was seen a few times. The chain carries TRBV7-3 and TRBJ2-1; TRBD2 aligns across 11 bases. Germline CDR1 and CDR2: SGHTA and FQGTGA. J gave up 5 bases and V 5 bases, and 5 bases lay outside the gene matches. This CDR3 contains 15 residues. DNA for the CDR3: TGTGCCAGCAGCCCTTTAGCGGGGGGGCACAATGAGCAGTTCTTC. Amino acids: CASSPLAGGHNEQFF.

Ten or more counts support this clonotype. This chain uses TRBV7-2 with TRBJ1-5, with 8 bases identical to TRBD1. CDR1 is SGHTA and CDR2 is FQGNSA in the germline V gene. The CDR3 has 15 residues. The trim removed 5 bases at V and 7 bases at J, leaving 10 bases unmatched. CDR3 bases: TGTGCCAGCAGCATTAGGACAGGGAAGGACCAGCCCCAGCATTTT. The encoded protein is CASSIRTGKDQPQHF.